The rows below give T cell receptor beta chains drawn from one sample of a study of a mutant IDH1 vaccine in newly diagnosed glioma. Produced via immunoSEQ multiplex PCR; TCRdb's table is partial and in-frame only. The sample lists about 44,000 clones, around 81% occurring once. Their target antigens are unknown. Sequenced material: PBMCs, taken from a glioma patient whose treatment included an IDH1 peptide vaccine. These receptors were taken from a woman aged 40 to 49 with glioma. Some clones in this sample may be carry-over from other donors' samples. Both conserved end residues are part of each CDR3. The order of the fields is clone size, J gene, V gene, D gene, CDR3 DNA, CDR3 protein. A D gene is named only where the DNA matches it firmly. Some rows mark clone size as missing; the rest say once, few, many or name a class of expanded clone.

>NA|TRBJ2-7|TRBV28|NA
TGTGCCAGCAGTTTAGGAGGGGGCGCAGGCGACGAGCAGTACTTC
CASSLGGGAGDEQYF
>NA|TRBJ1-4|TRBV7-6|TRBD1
TGTGCCAGCAGCCCCCGACAGGGACTAAAACTGTTTTTT
CASSPRQGLKLFF
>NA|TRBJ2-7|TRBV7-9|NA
TGTGCCAGCAGCTTTGTGGGGAGGGAGCAGTACTTC
CASSFVGREQYF
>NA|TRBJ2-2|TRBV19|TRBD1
TGTGCCACCACCGGGACAGGGAACACCGGGGAGCTGTTTTTT
CATTGTGNTGELFF
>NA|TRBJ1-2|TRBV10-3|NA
TGTGCCATCAGTGAGAGGTCAAACTATGGCTACACCTTC
CAISERSNYGYTF
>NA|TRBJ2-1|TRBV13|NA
TGTGCCAGCAGCTTGGGAGGTGAGCAGTTCTTC
CASSLGGEQFF
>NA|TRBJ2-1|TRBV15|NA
TGTGCCACCAGCAGAGATGGAGCAGCGGGTGATGAGCAGTTCTTC
CATSRDGAAGDEQFF
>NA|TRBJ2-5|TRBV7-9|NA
TGTGCCAGCAGCCGCCAGGCAGAGACCCAGTACTTC
CASSRQAETQYF
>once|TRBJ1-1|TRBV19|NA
TGTGCCAGTAGTATGACCAGGGGCACTGAAGCTTTCTTT
CASSMTRGTEAFF
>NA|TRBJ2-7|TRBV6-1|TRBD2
TGTGCCAGCAGTGCGCAGACGGGAGGGTACGAGCAGTACTTC
CASSAQTGGYEQYF
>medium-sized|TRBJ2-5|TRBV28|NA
TGTGCCAGCAGCACCCCGAGGGCTTTTGGAGAGACCCAGTACTTC
CASSTPRAFGETQYF
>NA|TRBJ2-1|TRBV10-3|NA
TGTGCCATCAGTCGAGGCAATGAGCAGTTCTTC
CAISRGNEQFF
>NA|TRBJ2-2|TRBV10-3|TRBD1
TGTGCCATCAGTGAATCTGACAGGGGGCGATTTAACACCGGGGAGCTGTTTTTT
CAISESDRGRFNTGELFF
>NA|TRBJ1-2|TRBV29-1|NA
TGCAGCGTACAAACGGACAGCTATGGCTACACCTTC
CSVQTDSYGYTF
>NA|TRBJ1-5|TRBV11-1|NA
TGTGCCAGCAGCTCGGGGCGTGGAGCGGGCCAGCCCCAGCATTTT
CASSSGRGAGQPQHF
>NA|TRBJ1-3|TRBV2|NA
TGTGCCAGCAACGGGGTCGGGGGAAACACCATATATTTT
CASNGVGGNTIYF
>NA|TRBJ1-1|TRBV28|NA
TGTGCCAGCAGTTTAGGCAGCACTGAAGCTTTCTTT
CASSLGSTEAFF
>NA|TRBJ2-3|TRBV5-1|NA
TGCGCCAGCAGCTTGGGAACCCATATTTCCACCACGAGGGCAGATACGCAGTATTTT
CASSLGTHISTTRADTQYF
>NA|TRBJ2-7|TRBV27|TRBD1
TGTGCCAGCAGTTCACGACAGCAGCACTATCAACGGACAGGGTGGTACGAGCAGTACTTC
CASSSRQQHYQRTGWYEQYF
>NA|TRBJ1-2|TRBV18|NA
TGTGCCAGCTCACCCACAGAGAACTATGGCTACACCTTC
CASSPTENYGYTF
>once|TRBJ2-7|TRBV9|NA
TGTGCCAGCAGCCCCCGCCGGGGAGAGCAGTACTTC
CASSPRRGEQYF
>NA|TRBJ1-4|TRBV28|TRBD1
TGTGCCAGCAACAAATGGACAGGTTCAACTAATGAAAAACTGTTTTTT
CASNKWTGSTNEKLFF